Here is one T cell receptor (beta chain) with its context. Antigen unknown. Per the germline V gene, CDR1 is MGHRA and CDR2 is YSYEKL. V was pared by 2 bases and J by 8 bases, with 9 bases between. The length of the CDR3 is 13 residues. Assay used: immunoSEQ multiplex PCR; TCRdb lists only in-frame clones, some missing. The data hold 5,800 or so clones, with around 66% observed a single time. Tumor samples were obtained before definitive surgery or chemotherapy. The record originates from a study of high-grade serous ovarian cancer treatment subgroups. Overall study: Mean per sample: around 14,000 reads, 6,500 to 9,000 unique TCR beta rearrangements. Points from the study as a whole: Repertoire similarity ranged roughly 0.11 to 0.8 between tumors of one patient. Bulk tumor TCR sequencing gave no spatial information.

V is TRBV4-1 and J is TRBJ1-4; unclear D gene. Sample: tumor tissue. This clonotype was sampled from a human donor with high-grade serous ovarian cancer. CDR3 amino acids: CASSQRSEEKLFF. CDR3 DNA: TGCGCCAGCAGCCAACGGTCGGAGGAAAAACTGTTTTTT.